The TCR beta chain described here comes from a study of T-cell reconstitution after alpha-beta-depleted transplantation in children. Study-level results: TCRbeta diversity was high at day 60 in some patients (a result of surviving recipient T cells and thymic progenitors). Once a year had passed after transplant, T-cell counts and diversity came mostly from newly produced T cells. Reportedly, only several hundred clones from non-depleted graft cells drove alpha-beta T-cell counts at about two months.

Unique molecular identifiers featured in how the TCRbeta library was prepared. One entry per CDR3 protein, called by TCRdb with MiXCR from the PCR reads. The table has about 200,000 distinct CDR3 sequences, about a sixth seen once; the top ten hold around two fifths. Comment on this clonotype: What it binds is not known.

This sample comprised PBMCs, mostly from graft donor cells, obtained 360 days after TCRalphabeta/CD19-depleted stem cell transplant. The clonotype originates from a male patient aged 2 to 10 who had a stem cell transplant for acute lymphoblastic leukemia, so the T cells may come from the graft donor.

The CDR3 loop is CASSLSAYSGNTIYF. CDR3 bases: TGTGCCAGCAGTTTATCGGCCTACTCTGGAAACACCATATATTTT. The chain carries TRBV27 and TRBJ1-3; unclear D gene. The CDR3 totals 15 residues. The germline V gene encodes CDR1 MNHEY and CDR2 SMNVEV (reference sequence). Trimming took 0 bases from V and 0 from J, leaving 6 bases between them.